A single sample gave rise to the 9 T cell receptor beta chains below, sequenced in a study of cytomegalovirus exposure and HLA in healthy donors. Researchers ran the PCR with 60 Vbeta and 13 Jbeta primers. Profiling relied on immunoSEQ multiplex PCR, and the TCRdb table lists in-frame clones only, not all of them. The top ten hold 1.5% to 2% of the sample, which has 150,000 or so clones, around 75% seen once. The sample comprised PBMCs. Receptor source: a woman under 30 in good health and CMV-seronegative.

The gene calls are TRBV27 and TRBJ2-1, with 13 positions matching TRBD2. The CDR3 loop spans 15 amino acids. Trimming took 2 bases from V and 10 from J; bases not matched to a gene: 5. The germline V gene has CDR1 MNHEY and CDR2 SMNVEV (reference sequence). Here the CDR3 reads CASSLGTSGISEQFF. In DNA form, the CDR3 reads TGTGCCAGCAGTTTAGGGACTAGCGGGATAAGCGAGCAGTTCTTC.

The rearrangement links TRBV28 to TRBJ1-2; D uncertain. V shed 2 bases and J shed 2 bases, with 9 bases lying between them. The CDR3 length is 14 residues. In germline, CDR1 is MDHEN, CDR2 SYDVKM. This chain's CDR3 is CASSLGGQNYGYTF. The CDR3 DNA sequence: TGTGCCAGCAGTTTAGGCGGGCAGAACTATGGCTACACCTTC.

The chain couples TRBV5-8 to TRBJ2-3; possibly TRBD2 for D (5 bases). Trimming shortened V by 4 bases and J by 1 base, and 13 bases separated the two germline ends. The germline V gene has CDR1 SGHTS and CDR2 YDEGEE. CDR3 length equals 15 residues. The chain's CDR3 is CASSPGVVRTDTQYF. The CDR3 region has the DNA TGTGCCAGCAGCCCCGGGGTAGTCCGCACAGATACGCAGTATTTT.

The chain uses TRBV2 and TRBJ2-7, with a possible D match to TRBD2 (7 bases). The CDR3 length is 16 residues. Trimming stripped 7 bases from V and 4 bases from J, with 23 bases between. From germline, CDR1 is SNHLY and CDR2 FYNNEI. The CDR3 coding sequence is TGTGCCAGCACCCGAGGGGGGGCCCTAACCAGATACGAGCAGTACTTC. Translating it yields CASTRGGALTRYEQYF.

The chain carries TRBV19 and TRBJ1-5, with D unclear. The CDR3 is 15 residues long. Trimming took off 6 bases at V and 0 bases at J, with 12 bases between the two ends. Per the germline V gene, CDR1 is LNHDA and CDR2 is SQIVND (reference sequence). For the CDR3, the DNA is TGTGCCAGTAGAGACTCCCCCTTTAGCAATCAGCCCCAGCATTTT. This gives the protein CASRDSPFSNQPQHF.

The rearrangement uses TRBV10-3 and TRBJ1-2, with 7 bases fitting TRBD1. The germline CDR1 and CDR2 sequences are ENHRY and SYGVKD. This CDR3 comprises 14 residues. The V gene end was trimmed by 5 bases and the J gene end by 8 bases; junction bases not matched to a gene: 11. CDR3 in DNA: TGTGCCATCAGTACCGGGACAGACCCAGGCGGCTACACCTTC. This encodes CAISTGTDPGGYTF.

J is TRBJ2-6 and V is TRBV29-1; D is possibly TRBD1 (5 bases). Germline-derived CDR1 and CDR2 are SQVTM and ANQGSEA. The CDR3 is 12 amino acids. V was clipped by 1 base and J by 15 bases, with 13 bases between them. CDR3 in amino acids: CSVEGQYHGLTF. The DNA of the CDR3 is TGCAGCGTTGAAGGACAGTACCACGGCCTGACTTTC. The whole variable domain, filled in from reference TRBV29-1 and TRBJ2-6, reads SAVISQKPSRDICQRGTSLTIQCQVDSQVTMMFWYRQQPGQSLTLIATANQGSEATYESGFVIDKFPISRPNLTFSTLTVSNMSPEDSSIYLCSVEGQYHGLTFGAGSRLTVL.

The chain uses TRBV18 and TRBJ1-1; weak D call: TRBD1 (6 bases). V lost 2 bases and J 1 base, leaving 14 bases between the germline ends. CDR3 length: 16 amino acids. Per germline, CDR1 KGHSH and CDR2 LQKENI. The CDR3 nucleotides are TGTGCCAGCTCACCAGAGGATGGGGGACAGAACACTGAAGCTTTCTTT. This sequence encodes CASSPEDGGQNTEAFF.

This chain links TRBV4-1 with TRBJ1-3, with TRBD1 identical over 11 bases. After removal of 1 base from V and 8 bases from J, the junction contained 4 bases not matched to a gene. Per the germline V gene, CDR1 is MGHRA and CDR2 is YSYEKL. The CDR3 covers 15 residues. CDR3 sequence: CASSQVWDRGDTIYF. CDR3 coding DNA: TGCGCCAGCAGCCAAGTATGGGACAGGGGGGACACCATATATTTT.